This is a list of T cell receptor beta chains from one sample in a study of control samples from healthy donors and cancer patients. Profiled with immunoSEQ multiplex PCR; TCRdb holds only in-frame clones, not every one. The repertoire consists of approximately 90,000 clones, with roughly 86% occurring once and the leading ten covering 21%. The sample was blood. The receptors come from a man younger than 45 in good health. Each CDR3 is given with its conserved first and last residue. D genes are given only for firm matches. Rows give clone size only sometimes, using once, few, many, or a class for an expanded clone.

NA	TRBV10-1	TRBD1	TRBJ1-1	CASSTGTGVTEAFF	TGCGCCAGCAGTACCGGGACAGGGGTCACTGAAGCTTTCTTT
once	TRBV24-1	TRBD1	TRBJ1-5	CATSDARQGRGNQPQHF	TGTGCCACCAGTGATGCCCGACAGGGACGGGGCAATCAGCCCCAGCATTTT
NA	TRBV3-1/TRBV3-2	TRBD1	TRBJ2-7	CASSLTGREQYF	TGTGCCAGCAGCCTGACAGGGCGCGAGCAGTACTTC
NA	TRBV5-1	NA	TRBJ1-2	CASSFSTEPSISNYGYTF	TGCGCCAGCAGCTTCTCGACAGAACCATCTATATCTAACTATGGCTACACCTTC
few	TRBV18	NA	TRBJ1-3	CASSPTTVTSGNTIYF	TGTGCCAGCTCACCCACGACCGTGACCTCTGGAAACACCATATATTTT
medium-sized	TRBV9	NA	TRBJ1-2	CASSSRGGYTF	TGTGCCAGCAGCTCCAGGGGTGGCTACACCTTC
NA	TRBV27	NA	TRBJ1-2	CASRRTDPRQANYGYTF	TGTGCCAGCAGAAGGACGGATCCCAGACAGGCTAACTATGGCTACACCTTC
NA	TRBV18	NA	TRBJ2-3	CASSPSNTDTQYF	TGTGCCAGCTCACCAAGCAACACAGATACGCAGTATTTT
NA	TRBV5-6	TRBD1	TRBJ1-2	CASSLEPGTGGVADGYTF	TGTGCCAGCAGCTTGGAGCCCGGGACAGGGGGTGTTGCGGATGGCTACACCTTC
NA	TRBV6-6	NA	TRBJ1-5	CASSRTDPNQPQHF	TGTGCCAGCAGTAGGACAGACCCTAATCAGCCCCAGCATTTT
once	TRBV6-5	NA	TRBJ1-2	CASHVPHGYTF	TGTGCCAGCCACGTACCACATGGCTACACCTTC
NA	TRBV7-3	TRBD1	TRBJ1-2	CASSLYGGQGDYGYTF	TGTGCCAGCAGCTTATACGGGGGACAGGGGGACTATGGCTACACCTTC
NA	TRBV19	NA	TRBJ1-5	CASSIATLSNQPQHF	TGTGCCAGTAGTATAGCTACTTTAAGCAATCAGCCCCAGCATTTT
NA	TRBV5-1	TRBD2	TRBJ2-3	CASSFTSGGVTDTQYF	TGCGCCAGCAGCTTTACTAGCGGGGGGGTCACAGATACGCAGTATTTT
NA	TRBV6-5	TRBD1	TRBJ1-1	CASGTEVPNTEAFF	TGTGCCAGTGGGACAGAGGTTCCCAACACTGAAGCTTTCTTT
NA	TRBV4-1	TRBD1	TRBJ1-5	CASSLGRGLVQPQHF	TGCGCCAGCAGCTTAGGGAGGGGGCTGGTTCAGCCCCAGCATTTT
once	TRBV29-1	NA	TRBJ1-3	CSVATGLSGGNTIYF	TGCAGCGTTGCCACAGGGTTGTCTGGAGGAAACACCATATATTTT
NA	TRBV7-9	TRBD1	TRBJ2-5	CASSWDRGRETQYF	TGTGCCAGCAGCTGGGACAGGGGAAGAGAGACCCAGTACTTC
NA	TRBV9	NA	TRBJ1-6	CASSPRGGGNSPLHF	TGTGCCAGCAGCCCCAGAGGCGGGGGAAATTCACCCCTCCACTTT
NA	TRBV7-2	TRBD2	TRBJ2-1	CASSSSGGPYNEQFF	TGTGCCAGCAGCTCTAGCGGGGGGCCTTACAATGAGCAGTTCTTC
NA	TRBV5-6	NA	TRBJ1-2	CASSFPGNYGYTF	TGTGCCAGCAGCTTTCCAGGCAACTATGGCTACACCTTC
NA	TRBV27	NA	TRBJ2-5	CASSYHRGGETQYF	TGTGCCAGCAGTTACCACAGGGGGGGGGAGACCCAGTACTTC
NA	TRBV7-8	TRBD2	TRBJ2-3	CASSSSGLAGGTDTQYF	TGTGCCAGCAGCTCATCCGGACTAGCGGGGGGCACAGATACGCAGTATTTT
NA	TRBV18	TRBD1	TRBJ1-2	CASSTGQGARYGYTF	TGTGCCAGCTCAACAGGACAGGGGGCGAGGTATGGCTACACCTTC
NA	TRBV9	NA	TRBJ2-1	CASSPHPNEQFF	TGTGCCAGCAGCCCTCACCCCAATGAGCAGTTCTTC
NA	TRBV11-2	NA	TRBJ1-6	CASSLDGMAVQSSYNSPLHF	TGTGCCAGCAGCTTAGATGGCATGGCAGTACAGAGCTCCTATAATTCACCCCTCCACTTT